This T cell receptor (beta chain) was observed in a study of T cells in Graves' hyperthyroidism and ophthalmopathy. This clonotype was observed at least ten times. CDR1 and CDR2 (germline): MNHEY, SVGAGI. This CDR3 has 15 amino acids. V was pared by 2 bases and J by 1 base, with 0 bases of the junction left unmatched. From RNA transcripts, TCR beta CDR3 regions were amplified. HTBI primers were the set used in a first-round RT-PCR of the TCR CDR3. TCRdb reprocessed the multiplex PCR reads with MiXCR, giving one entry per CDR3 protein. Of around 600,000 distinct CDR3 sequences in the sample, 14% are singletons; the top ten hold less than 9%.

V and J are TRBV6-5 and TRBJ2-2; the match to TRBD2 covers 8 bases. The source material was blood. The source of this sequence is a woman under 30 with Graves' ophthalmopathy. The CDR3 reads CASSYTSGNTGELFF. The CDR3 DNA sequence: TGTGCCAGCAGTTACACTAGCGGGAACACCGGGGAGCTGTTTTTT.